The clone carrying this T cell receptor beta chain was seen a few times. This sample is part of a study of post-analysis software for immune sequencing data. Each TCR beta cDNA library carried unique molecular identifiers. MiXCR, run by TCRdb on the PCR reads, gives a single entry per CDR3 protein. The data contain about 200,000 distinct CDR3 sequences, 29% of them seen just once; the ten biggest clones take up 3% to 3.5%. Sequenced: blood. This receptor was obtained from a girl aged 2-17 years with multiple sclerosis.

The CDR3: CASSLRGQAQETQYF. The CDR3 DNA sequence: TGTGCCAGCAGCTTAAGGGGGCAGGCTCAAGAGACCCAGTACTTC. This chain links TRBV7-3 with TRBJ2-5; maybe TRBD1 (6 bases). V gave up 1 base and J gave up 2 bases, with 11 bases separating them. This CDR3 comprises 15 residues. Germline V gene sequence: CDR1 SGHTA, CDR2 FQGTGA.